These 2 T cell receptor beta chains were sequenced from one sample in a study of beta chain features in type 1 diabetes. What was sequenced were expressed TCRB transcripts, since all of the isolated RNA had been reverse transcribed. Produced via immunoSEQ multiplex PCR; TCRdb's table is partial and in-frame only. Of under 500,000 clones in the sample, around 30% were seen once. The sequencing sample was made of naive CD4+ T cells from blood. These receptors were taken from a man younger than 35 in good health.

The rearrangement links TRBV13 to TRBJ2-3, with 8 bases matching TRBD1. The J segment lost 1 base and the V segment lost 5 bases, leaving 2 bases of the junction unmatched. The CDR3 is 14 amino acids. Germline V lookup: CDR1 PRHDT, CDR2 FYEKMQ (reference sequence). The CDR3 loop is CASSTGQGTDTQYF. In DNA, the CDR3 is TGTGCCAGCAGCACGGGACAGGGCACAGATACGCAGTATTTT.

The DNA for the CDR3 is TGTGCCAGCAGTTTTCTCGGGACCCCAAACAATGAGCAGTTCTTC. Translation gives CASSFLGTPNNEQFF. V usage is TRBV27 and J usage is TRBJ2-1; D may correspond to TRBD1 or TRBD2 (5 bases each). Germline V gene lookup returns CDR1 MNHEY and CDR2 SMNVEV (reference sequence). The CDR3 is 15 residues long. The V end lost 3 bases, the J end lost 5 bases, and 14 bases lay between the germline ends.